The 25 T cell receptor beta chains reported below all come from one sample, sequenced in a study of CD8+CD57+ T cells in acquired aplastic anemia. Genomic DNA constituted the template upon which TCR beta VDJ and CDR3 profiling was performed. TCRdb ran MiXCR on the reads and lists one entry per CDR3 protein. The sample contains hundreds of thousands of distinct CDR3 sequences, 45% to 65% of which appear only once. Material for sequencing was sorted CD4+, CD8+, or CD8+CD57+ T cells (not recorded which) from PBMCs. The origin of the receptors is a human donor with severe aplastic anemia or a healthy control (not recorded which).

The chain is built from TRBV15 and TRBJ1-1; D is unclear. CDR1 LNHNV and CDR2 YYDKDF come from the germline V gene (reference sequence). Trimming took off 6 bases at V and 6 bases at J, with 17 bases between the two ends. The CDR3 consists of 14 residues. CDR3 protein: CATSVIGRMAEAFF. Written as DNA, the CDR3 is TGTGCCACCAGTGTAATCGGGAGGATGGCTGAAGCTTTCTTT.

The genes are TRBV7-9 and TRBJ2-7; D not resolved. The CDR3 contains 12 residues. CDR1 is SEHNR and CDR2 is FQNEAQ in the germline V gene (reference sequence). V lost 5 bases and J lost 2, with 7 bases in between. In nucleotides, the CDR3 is TGTGCCAGCAGCACGACCCCCTACGAGCAGTACTTC. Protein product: CASSTTPYEQYF.

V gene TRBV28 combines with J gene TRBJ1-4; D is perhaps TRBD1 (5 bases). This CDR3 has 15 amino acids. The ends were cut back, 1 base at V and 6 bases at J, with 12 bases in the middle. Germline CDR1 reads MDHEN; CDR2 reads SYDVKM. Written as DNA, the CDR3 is TGTGCCAGCAGTTTATCAGGGTATGGCGATGAAAAACTGTTTTTT. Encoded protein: CASSLSGYGDEKLFF.

The CDR3 nucleotides read TGTGCCACCAGTGATTTAAGCAAGTCGGCAGGGGTGCTGAACACTGAAGCTTTCTTT. It encodes CATSDLSKSAGVLNTEAFF. This rearrangement joins TRBV24-1 to TRBJ1-1; D is possibly TRBD1 (6 bases). Germline V gene sequence: CDR1 KGHDR, CDR2 SFDVKD. The CDR3 contains 19 residues. V lost 1 base to trimming and J lost 0 bases, with 20 bases between them.

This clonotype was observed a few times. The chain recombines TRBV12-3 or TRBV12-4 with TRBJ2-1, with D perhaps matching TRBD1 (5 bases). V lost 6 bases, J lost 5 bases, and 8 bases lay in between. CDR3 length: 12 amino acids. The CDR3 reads CASSTRDNEQFF. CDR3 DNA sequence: TGTGCCAGCAGCACCAGGGACAATGAGCAGTTCTTC.

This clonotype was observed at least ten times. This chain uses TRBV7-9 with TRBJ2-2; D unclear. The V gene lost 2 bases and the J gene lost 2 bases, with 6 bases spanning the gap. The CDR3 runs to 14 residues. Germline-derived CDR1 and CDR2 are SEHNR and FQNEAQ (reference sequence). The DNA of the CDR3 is TGTGCCAGCAGCTTAAGGTTAAACACCGGGGAGCTGTTTTTT. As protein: CASSLRLNTGELFF.

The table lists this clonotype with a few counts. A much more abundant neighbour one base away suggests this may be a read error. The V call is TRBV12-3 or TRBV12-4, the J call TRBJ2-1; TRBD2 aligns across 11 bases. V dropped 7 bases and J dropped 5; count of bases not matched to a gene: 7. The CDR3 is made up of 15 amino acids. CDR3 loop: CASIQTSGDHNEQFF. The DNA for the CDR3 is TGTGCCAGCATTCAGACTAGCGGGGATCACAATGAGCAGTTCTTC.

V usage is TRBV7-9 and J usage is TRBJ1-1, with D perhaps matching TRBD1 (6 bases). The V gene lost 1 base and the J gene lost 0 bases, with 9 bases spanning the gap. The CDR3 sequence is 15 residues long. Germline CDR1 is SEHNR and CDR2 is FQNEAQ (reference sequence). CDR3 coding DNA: TGTGCCAGCAGCTTAGGGACAGTGATGAACACTGAAGCTTTCTTT. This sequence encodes CASSLGTVMNTEAFF.

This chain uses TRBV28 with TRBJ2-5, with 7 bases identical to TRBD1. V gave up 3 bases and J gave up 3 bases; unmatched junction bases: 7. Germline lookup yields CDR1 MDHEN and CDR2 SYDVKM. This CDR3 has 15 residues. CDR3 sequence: CASSLTGKSKETQYF. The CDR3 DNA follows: TGTGCCAGCAGTTTGACAGGGAAATCAAAAGAGACCCAGTACTTC.

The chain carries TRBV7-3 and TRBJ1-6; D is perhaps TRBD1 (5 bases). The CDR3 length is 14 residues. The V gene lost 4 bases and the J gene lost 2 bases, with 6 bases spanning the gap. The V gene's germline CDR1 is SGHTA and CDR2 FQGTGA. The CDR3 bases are TGTGCCAGCAGCTCGGGGGCCTATAATTCACCCCTCCACTTT. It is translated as CASSSGAYNSPLHF.

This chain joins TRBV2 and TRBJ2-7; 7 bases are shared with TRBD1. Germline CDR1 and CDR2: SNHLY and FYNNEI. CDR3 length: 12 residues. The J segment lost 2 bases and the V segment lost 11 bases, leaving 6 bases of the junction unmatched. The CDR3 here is CAGRQGAYEQYF. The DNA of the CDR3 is TGTGCCGGACGACAGGGCGCCTACGAGCAGTACTTC.

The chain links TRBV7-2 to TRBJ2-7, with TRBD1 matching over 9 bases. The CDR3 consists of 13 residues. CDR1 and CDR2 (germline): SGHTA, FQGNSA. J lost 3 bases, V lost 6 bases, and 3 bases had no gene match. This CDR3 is CASSWTGVYEQYF. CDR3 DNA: TGTGCCAGCAGTTGGACAGGGGTCTACGAGCAGTACTTC.

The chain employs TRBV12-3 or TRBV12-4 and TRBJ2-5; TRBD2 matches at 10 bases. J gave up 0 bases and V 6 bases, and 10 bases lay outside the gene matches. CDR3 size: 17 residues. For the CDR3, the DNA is TGTGCCAGCAGCTCTGGACTAGCGGTAAAGTACCAAGAGACCCAGTACTTC. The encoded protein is CASSSGLAVKYQETQYF.

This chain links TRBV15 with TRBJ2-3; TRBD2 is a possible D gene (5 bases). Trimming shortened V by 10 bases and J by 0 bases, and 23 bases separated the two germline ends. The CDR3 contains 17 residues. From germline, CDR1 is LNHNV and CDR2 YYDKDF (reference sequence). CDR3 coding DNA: TGTGCCATATCCGGAAGCGGAGAGGTGCGTAGCACAGATACGCAGTATTTT. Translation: CAISGSGEVRSTDTQYF.

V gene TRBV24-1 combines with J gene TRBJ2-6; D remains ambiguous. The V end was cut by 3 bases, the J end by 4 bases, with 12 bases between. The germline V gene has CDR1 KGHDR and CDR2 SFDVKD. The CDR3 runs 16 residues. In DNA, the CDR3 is TGTGCCACCAGTGATGCCCGAAGGGCCGGGGCCAACGTCCTGACTTTC. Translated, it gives CATSDARRAGANVLTF.

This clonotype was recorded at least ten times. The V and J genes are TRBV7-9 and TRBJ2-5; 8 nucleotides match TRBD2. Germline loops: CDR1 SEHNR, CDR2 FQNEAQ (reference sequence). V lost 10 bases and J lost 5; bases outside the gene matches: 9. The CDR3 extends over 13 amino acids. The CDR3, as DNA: TGTGCCACGAGCGGGGGAGTAGGGGAGACCCAGTACTTC. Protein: CATSGGVGETQYF. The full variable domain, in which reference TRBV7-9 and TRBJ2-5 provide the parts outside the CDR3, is DTGVSQNPRHKITKRGQNVTFRCDPISEHNRLYWYRQTLGQGPEFLTYFQNEAQLEKSRLLSDRFSAERPKGSFSTLEIQRTEQGDSAMYLCATSGGVGETQYFGPGTRLLVL.

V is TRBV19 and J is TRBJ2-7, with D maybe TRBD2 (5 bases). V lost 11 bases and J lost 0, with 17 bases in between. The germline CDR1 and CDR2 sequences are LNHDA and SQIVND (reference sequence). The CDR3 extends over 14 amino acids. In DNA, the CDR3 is TGTGCCTGGTACTCGACGGGGAACTCCTACGAGCAGTACTTC. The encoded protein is CAWYSTGNSYEQYF. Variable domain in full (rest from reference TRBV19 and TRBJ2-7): DGGITQSPKYLFRKEGQNVTLSCEQNLNHDAMYWYRQDPGQGLRLIYYSQIVNDFQKGDIAEGYSVSREKKESFPLTVTSAQKNPTAFYLCAWYSTGNSYEQYFGPGTRLTVT.

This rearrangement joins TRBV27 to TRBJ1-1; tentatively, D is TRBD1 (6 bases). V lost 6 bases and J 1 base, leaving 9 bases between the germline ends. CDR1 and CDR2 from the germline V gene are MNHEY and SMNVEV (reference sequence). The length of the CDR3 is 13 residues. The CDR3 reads CASRATGNTEAFF. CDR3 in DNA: TGTGCCAGCAGAGCGACAGGGAACACTGAAGCTTTCTTT.

The CDR3 DNA follows: TGCAGTGCTCCCTGGACAGATAACTATGGCTACACCTTC. It is translated as CSAPWTDNYGYTF. The chain links TRBV20-1 to TRBJ1-2, with D tentatively TRBD1 (6 bases). The germline gives CDR1 DFQATT, CDR2 SNEGSKA (reference sequence). The CDR3 has 13 residues. V lost 5 bases to trimming and J lost 1 base, with 11 bases between them.

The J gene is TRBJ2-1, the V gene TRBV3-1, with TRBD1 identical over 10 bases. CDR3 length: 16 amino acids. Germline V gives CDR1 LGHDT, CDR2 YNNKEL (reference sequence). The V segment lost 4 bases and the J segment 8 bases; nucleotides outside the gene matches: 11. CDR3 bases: TGTGCCAGCAGCCGTAGACAGGGGGCGGAAGGGGATGAGCAGTTCTTC. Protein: CASSRRQGAEGDEQFF.

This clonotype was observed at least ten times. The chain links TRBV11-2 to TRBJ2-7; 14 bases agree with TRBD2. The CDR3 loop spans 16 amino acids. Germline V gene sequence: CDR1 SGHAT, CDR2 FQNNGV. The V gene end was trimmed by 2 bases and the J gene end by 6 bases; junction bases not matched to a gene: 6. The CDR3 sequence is CASSLRLAGGPGEQYF. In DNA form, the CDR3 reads TGTGCCAGCAGCTTACGACTAGCGGGGGGGCCCGGCGAGCAGTACTTC. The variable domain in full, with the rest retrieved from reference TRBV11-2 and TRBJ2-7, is EAGVAQSPRYKIIEKRQSVAFWCNPISGHATLYWYQQILGQGPKLLIQFQNNGVVDDSQLPKDRFSAERLKGVDSTLKIQPAKLEDSAVYLCASSLRLAGGPGEQYFGPGTRLTVT.

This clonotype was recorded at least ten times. This CDR3 is CAWSPDRAYEQYF. The DNA for the CDR3 is TGTGCCTGGAGTCCTGACAGGGCGTACGAGCAGTACTTC. This rearrangement joins TRBV30 to TRBJ2-7, with 7 bases identical to TRBD1. Germline CDR1 reads GTSNPN; CDR2 reads SVGIG (reference sequence). V lost 2 bases and J lost 4; bases outside the gene matches: 5. CDR3 length equals 13 residues.

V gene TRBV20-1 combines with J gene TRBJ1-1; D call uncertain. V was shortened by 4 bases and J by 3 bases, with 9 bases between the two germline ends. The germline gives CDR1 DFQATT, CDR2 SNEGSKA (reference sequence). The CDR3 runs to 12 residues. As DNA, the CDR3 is TGCAGTGCTACTTTCGAGTACACTGAAGCTTTCTTT. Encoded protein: CSATFEYTEAFF.

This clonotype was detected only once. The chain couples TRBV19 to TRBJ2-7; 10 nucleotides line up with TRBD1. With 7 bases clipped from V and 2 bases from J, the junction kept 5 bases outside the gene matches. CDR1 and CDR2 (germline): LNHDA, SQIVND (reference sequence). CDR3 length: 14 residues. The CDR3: CASKRTGGTYEQYF. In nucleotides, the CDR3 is TGTGCCAGTAAGAGGACAGGGGGGACCTACGAGCAGTACTTC.

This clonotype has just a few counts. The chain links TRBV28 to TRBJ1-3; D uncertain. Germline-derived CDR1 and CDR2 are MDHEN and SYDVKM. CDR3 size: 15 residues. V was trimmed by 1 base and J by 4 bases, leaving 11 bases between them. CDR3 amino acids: CASSLFASVGNTIYF. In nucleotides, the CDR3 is TGTGCCAGCAGTTTATTTGCCAGCGTGGGAAACACCATATATTTT. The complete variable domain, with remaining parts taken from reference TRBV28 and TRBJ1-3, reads DVKVTQSSRYLVKRTGEKVFLECVQDMDHENMFWYRQDPGLGLRLIYFSYDVKMKEKGDIPEGYSVSREKKERFSLILESASTNQTSMYLCASSLFASVGNTIYFGEGSWLTVV.